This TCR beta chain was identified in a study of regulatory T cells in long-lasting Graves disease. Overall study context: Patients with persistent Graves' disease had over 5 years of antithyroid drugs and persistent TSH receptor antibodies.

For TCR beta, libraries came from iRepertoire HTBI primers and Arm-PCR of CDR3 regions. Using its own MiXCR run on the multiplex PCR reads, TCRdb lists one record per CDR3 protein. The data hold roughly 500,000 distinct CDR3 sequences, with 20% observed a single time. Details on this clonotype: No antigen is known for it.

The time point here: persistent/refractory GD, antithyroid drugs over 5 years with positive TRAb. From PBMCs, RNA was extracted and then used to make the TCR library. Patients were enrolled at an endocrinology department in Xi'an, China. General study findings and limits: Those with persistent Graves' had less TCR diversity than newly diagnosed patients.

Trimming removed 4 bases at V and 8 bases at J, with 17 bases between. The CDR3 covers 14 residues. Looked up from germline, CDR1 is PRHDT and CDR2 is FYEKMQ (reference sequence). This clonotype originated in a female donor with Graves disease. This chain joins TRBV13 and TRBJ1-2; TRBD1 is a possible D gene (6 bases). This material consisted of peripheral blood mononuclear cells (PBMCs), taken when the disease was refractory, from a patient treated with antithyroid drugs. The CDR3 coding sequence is TGTGCCAGCAGCTCCCCTCGGGGGGCGCCGGGCTACACCTTC. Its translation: CASSSPRGAPGYTF.